This record looks at one T cell receptor (beta chain) sequence and its context. The antigen remains unidentified. The germline CDR1 and CDR2 sequences are SEHNR and FQNEAQ (reference sequence). V lost 5 bases, J lost 4 bases, and 11 bases lay in between. This CDR3 spans 13 amino acids. Here immunoSEQ multiplex PCR was the method, and the copy in TCRdb shows in-frame clones only, minus some. Of 100,000 to 150,000 clones in the sample, 70% to 90% were seen once. The sample is drawn from a study of cytotoxic CD8 clonotypes in ibrutinib-treated CLL. The study, taken as a whole, reports: Clonality correlated strongly with circulating CD8+ T cells and exceeded age-matched healthy donors at baseline. A rise in clonality was seen at ibrutinib response, and a fall back toward baseline was seen at progression.

The receptor's source is a human donor with chronic lymphocytic leukemia. The chain carries TRBV7-9 and TRBJ1-1, with no clear D. Sequenced here: PBMCs, sampled after 24 months of ibrutinib treatment. The CDR3 loop reads CASSKGGVTEAFF. CDR3 sequence (DNA): TGTGCCAGCAGCAAGGGTGGCGTCACTGAAGCTTTCTTT.